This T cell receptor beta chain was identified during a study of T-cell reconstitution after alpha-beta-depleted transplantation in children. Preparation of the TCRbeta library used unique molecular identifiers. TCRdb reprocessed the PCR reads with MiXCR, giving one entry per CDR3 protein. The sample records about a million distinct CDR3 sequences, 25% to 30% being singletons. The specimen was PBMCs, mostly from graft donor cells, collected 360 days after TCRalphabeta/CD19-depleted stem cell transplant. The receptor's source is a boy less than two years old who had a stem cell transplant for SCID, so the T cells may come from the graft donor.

The CDR3 coding sequence is TGTGCCAGCAGCGATCCGGGACTATATCCCCACCTTCAGTTCTTC. This sequence encodes CASSDPGLYPHLQFF. V usage is TRBV7-9 and J usage is TRBJ2-1; 7 positions match TRBD2. V shed 5 bases, J shed 13 bases, and the junction held 17 bases outside the gene matches. Germline assignment: CDR1 SEHNR and CDR2 FQNEAQ (reference sequence). The CDR3 runs to 15 residues.